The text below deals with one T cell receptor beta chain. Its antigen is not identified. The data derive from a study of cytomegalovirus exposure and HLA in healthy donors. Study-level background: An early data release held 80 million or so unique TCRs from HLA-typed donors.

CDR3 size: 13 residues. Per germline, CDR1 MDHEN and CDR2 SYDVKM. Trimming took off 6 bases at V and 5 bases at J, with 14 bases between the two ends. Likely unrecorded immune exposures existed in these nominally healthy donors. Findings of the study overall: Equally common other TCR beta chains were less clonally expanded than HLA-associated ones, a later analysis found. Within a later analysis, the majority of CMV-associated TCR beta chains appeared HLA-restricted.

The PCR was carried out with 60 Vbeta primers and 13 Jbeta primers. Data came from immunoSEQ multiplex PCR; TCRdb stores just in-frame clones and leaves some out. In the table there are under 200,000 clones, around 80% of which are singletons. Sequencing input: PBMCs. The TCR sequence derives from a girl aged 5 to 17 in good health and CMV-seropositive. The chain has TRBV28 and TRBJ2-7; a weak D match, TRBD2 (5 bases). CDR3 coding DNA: TGTGCCAGCAGCACCCTGCTCGGGGACGAGCAGTACTTC. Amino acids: CASSTLLGDEQYF.